This TCR beta chain emerged from a study of T cells in Graves' hyperthyroidism and ophthalmopathy. Points from the study as a whole: Model predictions of ophthalmopathy came a median approximately 6.2 months before onset.

TCR beta CDR3 region amplification was performed from RNA transcripts. A first-round RT-PCR of the TCR CDR3 used the HTBI primer set. TCRdb processed the multiplex PCR reads anew with MiXCR; each CDR3 protein has one entry. This table holds approximately 590,000 distinct CDR3 sequences, less than 20% found once. Regarding this clonotype: The antigen is unknown.

The sequence was obtained from a woman aged 25 to 39 with Graves' hyperthyroidism. The sequencing input was blood.

The CDR3 coding sequence is TGCGCCAGCAGCCAAGGTGGACTAGCGGGAGGGCCGCTTTACGAGCAGTACTTC. Translated: CASSQGGLAGGPLYEQYF. This chain uses TRBV4-1 with TRBJ2-7; the match to TRBD2 covers 15 bases. Germline-derived CDR1 and CDR2 are MGHRA and YSYEKL. This CDR3 is built from 18 residues. V trimming: 1 base; J trimming: 4 bases; junction bases outside the gene matches: 8.